The clone carrying this T cell receptor (beta chain) was seen repeatedly, ten times or more. Its antigen is not known. The sample originates from a study of neurological immune-mediated disorders. Looked up from germline, CDR1 is MDHEN and CDR2 is SYDVKM. V shed 10 bases and J shed 3 bases, with 17 bases lying between them. The CDR3 loop spans 14 amino acids. Broader study findings: TCR clonal expansion peaked in HTLV-1-associated myelopathy patients and was lowest in multiple sclerosis patients.

Synthesis of cDNA was carried out by template-switch 5'RACE. The reaction used 10-nucleotide random UMIs. Using its own MiXCR run on the 5' RACE reads, TCRdb lists one record per CDR3 protein. Among 40,000 or so distinct CDR3 sequences listed, roughly 7% were seen once. This chain links TRBV28 with TRBJ2-3, with D perhaps matching TRBD2 (6 bases). The sequenced sample consisted of PBMCs. The clonotype originates from a woman aged 40 to 50 in good health. The CDR3 DNA is TGTGCCACCCAAGGGGAGCGGGTTACAGATACGCAGTATTTT. Residues: CATQGERVTDTQYF.